This T cell receptor (beta chain) was documented in a study of cytomegalovirus exposure and HLA in healthy donors (dated by TCRdb to the late 2010s). With regard to the full study: In an earlier analysis of several hundred of the donors, about 260 Gb of sequence data and approximately 100 million unique TCR beta sequences from about 190 million T cells were reported. The number of donors typed differed by locus, with 629-630 for A, B, C, DRB1 and DQB1, 522 for DQA1, 600 to 610 for DPA1, and some 450 for DPB1. HLA typing covered class I and class II loci at four-digit resolution. In addition to the first cohort of 500 to 850 subjects, a separate validation cohort of approximately 130 different subjects was used. Using immunosequencing, the study profiled T cell repertoires from fewer than 700 subjects and related those repertoires to cytomegalovirus serostatus. An early release that covered 500 to 800 HLA-typed donors contained about 300 gigabases of sequencing data and 65 million to 100 million unique TCR sequences. Among 398 genotyped donors of the cohort, an average of approximately 240,000 unique TCR beta nucleotide sequences were sequenced per donor, roughly 20% of them non-productive. A later genetic analysis used genome-wide SNP genotypes for about 65% of the 666 donors, treating that subset as a discovery cohort. To predict cytomegalovirus infection status, the study combined high-throughput TCR immunosequencing, statistical association of individual TCRs with disease status, and machine learning. The aim of the study was to test whether cataloging public T cell receptors could identify signatures of past pathogen exposure. All discovery cohort repertoires had been generated on a single sequencing platform. A later analysis re-examined previously published TCR beta repertoires from 500 to 700 donors and added high-resolution HLA genotyping to investigate patterns of TCR occurrence. Of the 350 to 400 genotyped donors, over 65% fell in the genetic ancestry cluster associated with self-reported Caucasian donors. Alongside the repertoire data, information on donor age, sex, ethnicity and CMV serostatus was compiled. Roughly 5 DR-DQ haplotypes were treated as single units for association and clustering because of strong linkage in the cohort. In an earlier analysis of several hundred of the donors, high-throughput TCR beta sequencing was used to judge whether each TCR beta V gene segment behaved as functional or pseudogenic. The later analysis used no new phenotypic data to find candidate immune exposures, relying instead on TCR beta sequences and their occurrence across donors. The full study reports these points: Because counts were too low, about 15 rarely observed V segments, including chromosome 9 orphons, were left out of the earlier analysis of 500 to 650 of the donors. Specific HLA alleles were associated with about 17,000 TCR beta sequences at a false discovery rate of 0.05 in a later analysis. Sequencing depth was assumed to be roughly uniform across donors in the presence/absence analyses, though that assumption may not hold. In both the original and validation cohorts, the classifier was reported to diagnose cytomegalovirus status with high specificity and sensitivity. Most TCR sequences were seen in very few donors, while some public TCRs were found in many individuals. A later analysis found that TCR association rates varied across HLA loci, with DRB1 alleles showing the most associated TCRs and HLA-C alleles the fewest. In a later genetic analysis, a missense DCLRE1C variant was associated with V-gene and J-gene trimming of TCR beta chains, and the association was replicated in an independent cohort. Assigning TCR associations to individual alleles was difficult when HLA alleles, especially DR and DQ, strongly co-occurred. The authors suggested that the approach could potentially be generalized to other disease states and immunological phenotypes. For the cohort, immune exposure information was limited to CMV serostatus. A cluster of highly shared sequence variants was judged likely to represent a technical artifact of the sequencing pipeline. Linkage disequilibrium might explain the correlated functional status among segregating V segments, but an unknown experimental factor could not be excluded. A further reported finding was that TCR beta sequences accurately predicted the HLA-A and HLA-B alleles for most subjects in the first cohort. The study gave a list of some 150 TCR beta chains associated with cytomegalovirus. Because HLA typing was unavailable for some donors at each locus, only the typed subset was used in association tests. A later analysis reported that several top co-occurrence clusters appeared linked to parvovirus B19, influenza, CMV and Epstein-Barr virus. This cohort had only TCR beta chains sequenced, and the lack of alpha or paired-chain data limited which features could be detected. A later analysis found that HLA-associated TCR beta chains were more clonally expanded and had lower generation probabilities than equally common non-associated chains. In an earlier analysis of 500 to 650 of the donors, most TCR beta V segments appeared in productive rearrangements about 87% or about 30% of the time, broadly matching IMGT annotations. Most CMV-associated TCR beta chains appeared to be HLA-restricted in a later analysis, and the HLA associations seemed to be driven largely by CMV exposure. Three of the identified cytomegalovirus-associated TCR beta chains were confirmed in vitro to be specific for cytomegalovirus antigens. A later genetic analysis reported fewer N-insertions in productive TCRs among donors in an Asian-associated ancestry cluster than the approximately 670-donor mean.

Concerning this clone: Its antigen is still unknown. One end of the junction varies from germline; a read error may be responsible. This sample includes further DNA sequences coding for the same CDR3.

Library preparation employed the immunoSEQ multiplex PCR assay. The multiplex PCR relied on a mix of 60 forward primers for TCR Vbeta segments and 13 reverse primers for TCR Jbeta segments. Amplification of the CDR3 region of rearranged TCR beta genes was performed with a multiplex PCR assay on genomic DNA. Amplified TCR beta libraries were sequenced as 87-base-pair reads on the Illumina HiSeq System. In the paper's pipeline: A later analysis counted approximately 74 million unique TCR beta chains across the approximately 700 repertoires, and 9 million to 14 million of these chains were shared by at least two donors. Raw reads were error-corrected and collapsed into unique sequences by a nearest-neighbor algorithm in which closely related sequences were merged to remove PCR and sequencing errors. Alignment of CDR3 sequences to IMGT reference sequences was used to assign V, D and J gene segments. Each retained sequence needed at least a six-nucleotide match to both a V gene segment and a J gene segment. A rearrangement counted as productive if the CDR3 had no stop codons and remained in frame with V and J, and every other rearrangement counted as non-productive. Following IMGT convention, CDR3 was defined as the stretch from the second conserved V-encoded cysteine up to the conserved J-encoded phenylalanine. Sequences without an unambiguous match to a single V gene segment were excluded from the earlier analysis of a few hundred of the donors. An earlier analysis of 587 of the donors classified V segments as functional when productive rearrangements were above 56.7% and as segregating when the standard deviation between donors was above 5%. To diagnose cytomegalovirus status from the catalog of TCR beta chain sequences, a statistical classification framework was built. A later analysis assigned V and J genes by comparing TCR nucleotide sequences with IMGT/GENE-DB human TR gene sequences. The TCRdist pipeline was used in a later analysis to assign CDR3 sequences and most-parsimonious VDJ recombination scenarios. A later analysis defined each TCR beta chain by its CDR3 amino acid sequence plus V-gene family, and excluded reads lacking a unique V-gene family. In a later analysis, approximately 640 highly shared, low-generation-probability nucleotide sequences were removed to address suspected cross-contamination and a sequencing artifact. In a later analysis, a clonal expansion index was calculated for each public chain from normalized within-repertoire ranks of inferred template counts. In a later analysis, generation probabilities were computed using a VDJ recombination model fitted to out-of-frame rearrangements, and the results were checked against IGoR. In a later analysis, TCR-TCR, TCR-HLA and TCR-CMV co-occurrence was scored with hypergeometric tests, and a repertoire-size bias correction was applied to TCR pairs. A later analysis estimated false discovery rates by permuting HLA or CMV assignments 20 times. In a later analysis, co-occurring TCRs were grouped using DBSCAN, with TCRdist sequence similarity added in when clustering inside HLA-allele-positive subsets. Repertoires with fewer than 30,000 or more than 120,000 public chains, plus five repertoires with anomalous nucleotide sharing, were excluded from co-occurrence clustering. Imported from immuneACCESS, the table was reduced by TCRdb to in-frame sequences with V and J called. These copies leave out some clones; in studies compared against another copy, an unresolved V gene accounts for under half, and the cause of the remainder is not known. The DNA was the basis for D and trimming; V, J and clone size are from that table. The sample records roughly 180,000 clones, about 80% of which are singletons. In total, the top ten clones hold 1.5% to 1.7% of the sample.

In total, fewer than 750 healthy bone marrow donors made up the cohort. At the time of sampling, every cohort member was nominally healthy, though immune exposures that went unrecorded were likely present. The donor tested CMV seronegative, placing the donor among the 350 or so seronegative members of the cohort. Each donor provided a peripheral blood sample, and peripheral blood mononuclear cells were used for TCR beta sequencing. The Qiagen DNeasy Blood Extraction Kit was used to extract genomic DNA from the blood cell samples. The receptor's source is a man in his forties in good health and CMV-seronegative. The sample consisted of PBMCs.

The CDR3 protein: CASSVQGQAGELFF. The base sequence is TGCGCCAGCAGCGTCCAGGGACAGGCTGGGGAGCTGTTTTTT. This chain is built from TRBV9 and TRBJ2-2; 8 nucleotides in the junction match TRBD1. Taken from cysteine to phenylalanine, the CDR3 has 14 residues. Only the CDR3 portion is preserved as DNA: 42 bases, with reading frame beginning at the first base. From the germline V gene, CDR1 is SGDLS and CDR2 is YYNGEE.